Each of the 4 T cell receptor beta chains below was sequenced from the same sample in a study of T cell changes during pregnancy in multiple sclerosis. The repertoire was sequenced with immunoSEQ multiplex PCR; TCRdb's copy has only in-frame clones and lacks some. The table has around 44,000 clones, about 92% seen once. The sequenced sample was CD8+ T cells from peripheral blood mononuclear cells, obtained in the first trimester of pregnancy. All receptors derive from a female donor with multiple sclerosis, enrolled in a pregnancy study.

The chain is built from TRBV9 and TRBJ1-1; D unresolved. CDR3 size: 15 residues. V lost 6 bases, J lost 3 bases, and 18 bases lay in between. Germline V gives CDR1 SGDLS, CDR2 YYNGEE. Written as DNA, the CDR3 is TGTGCCAGCACCCCAATGGGGTGGGGAGACACTGAAGCTTTCTTT. It translates to CASTPMGWGDTEAFF.

To note about this clone: Within the sample, other DNA sequences also encode this same CDR3. The genes are TRBV4-1 and TRBJ2-7; TRBD2 aligns across 8 bases. J was trimmed by 3 bases and V by 0 bases; bases with no gene match: 1. The CDR3 runs 14 residues. Per the germline V gene, CDR1 is MGHRA and CDR2 is YSYEKL. The CDR3 spells CASSQDRGGYEQYF. In DNA, the CDR3 is TGCGCCAGCAGCCAAGATCGGGGGGGCTACGAGCAGTACTTC.

The chain is built from TRBV5-4 and TRBJ2-3; a weak D match, TRBD1 (6 bases). The V gene's germline CDR1 is SGHNT and CDR2 YYREEE (reference sequence). CDR3 length: 16 amino acids. V was trimmed by 4 bases and J by 0 bases, leaving 15 bases between them. The CDR3 is CASSKGVLSSTDTQYF. CDR3 sequence (DNA): TGTGCCAGCAGCAAGGGGGTCCTCTCTAGCACAGATACGCAGTATTTT.

CDR3 amino acids: CASSEETYNEQFF. Here the CDR3 DNA reads TGTGCCAGCTCCGAGGAAACGTACAATGAGCAGTTCTTC. V gene TRBV18 combines with J gene TRBJ2-1; D is unresolved. The V and J ends lost 6 bases and 4 bases respectively, with 10 bases between them. CDR3 length equals 13 residues. Germline CDR1 and CDR2: KGHSH and LQKENI.